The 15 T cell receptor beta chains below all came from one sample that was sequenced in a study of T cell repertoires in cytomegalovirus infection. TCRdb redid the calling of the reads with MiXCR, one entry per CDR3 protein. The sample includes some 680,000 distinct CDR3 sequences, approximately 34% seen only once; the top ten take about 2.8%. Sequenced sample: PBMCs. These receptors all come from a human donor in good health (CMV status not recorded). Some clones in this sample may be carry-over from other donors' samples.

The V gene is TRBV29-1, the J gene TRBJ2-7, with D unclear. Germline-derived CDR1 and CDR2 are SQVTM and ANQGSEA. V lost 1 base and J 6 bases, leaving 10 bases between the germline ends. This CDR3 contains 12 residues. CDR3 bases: TGCAGCGTTGAAGTCGGGTCAGGCGAGCAGTACTTC. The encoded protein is CSVEVGSGEQYF.

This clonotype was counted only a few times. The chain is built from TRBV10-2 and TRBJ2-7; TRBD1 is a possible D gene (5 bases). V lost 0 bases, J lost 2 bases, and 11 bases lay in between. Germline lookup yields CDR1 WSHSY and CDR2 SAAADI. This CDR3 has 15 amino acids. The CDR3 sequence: CASSESAGQTYEQYF. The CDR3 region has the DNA TGCGCCAGCAGTGAGTCCGCAGGGCAGACCTACGAGCAGTACTTC.

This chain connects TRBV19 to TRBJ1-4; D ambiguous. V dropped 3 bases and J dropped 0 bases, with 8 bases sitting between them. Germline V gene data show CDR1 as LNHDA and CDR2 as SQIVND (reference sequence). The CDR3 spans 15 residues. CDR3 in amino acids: CASSIGEATNEKLFF. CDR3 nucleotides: TGTGCCAGTAGTATTGGAGAGGCAACTAATGAAAAACTGTTTTTT.

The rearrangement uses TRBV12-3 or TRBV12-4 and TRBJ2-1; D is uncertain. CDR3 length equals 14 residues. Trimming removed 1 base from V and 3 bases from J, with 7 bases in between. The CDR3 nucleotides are TGTGCCAGCAGTTTAGGGTGGGGCTACAATGAGCAGTTCTTC. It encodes CASSLGWGYNEQFF.

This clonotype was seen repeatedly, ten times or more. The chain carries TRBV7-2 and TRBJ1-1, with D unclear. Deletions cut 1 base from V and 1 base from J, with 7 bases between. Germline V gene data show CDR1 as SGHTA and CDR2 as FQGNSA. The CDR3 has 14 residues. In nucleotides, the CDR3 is TGTGCCAGCAGCTTAGGTCCCTGGAACACTGAAGCTTTCTTT. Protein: CASSLGPWNTEAFF.

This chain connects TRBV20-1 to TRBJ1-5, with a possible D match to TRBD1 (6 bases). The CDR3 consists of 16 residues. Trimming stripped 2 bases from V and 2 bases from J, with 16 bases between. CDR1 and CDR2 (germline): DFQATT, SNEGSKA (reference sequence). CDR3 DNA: TGCAGTGCTAGACCACAGGGTTCTTTGGGCAATCAGCCCCAGCATTTT. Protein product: CSARPQGSLGNQPQHF.

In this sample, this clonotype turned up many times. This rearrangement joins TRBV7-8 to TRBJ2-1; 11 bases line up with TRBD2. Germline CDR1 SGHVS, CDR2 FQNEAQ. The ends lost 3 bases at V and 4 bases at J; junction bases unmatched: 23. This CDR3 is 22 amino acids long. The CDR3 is CASSFLRELWTSGLGSYNEQFF. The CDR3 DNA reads TGTGCCAGCAGCTTTCTTCGGGAGCTCTGGACTAGCGGGCTCGGATCTTACAATGAGCAGTTCTTC.

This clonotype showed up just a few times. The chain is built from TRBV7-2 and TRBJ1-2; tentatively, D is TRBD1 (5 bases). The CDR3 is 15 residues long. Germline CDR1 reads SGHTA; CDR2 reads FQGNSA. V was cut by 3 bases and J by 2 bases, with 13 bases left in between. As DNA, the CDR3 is TGTGCCAGCAGCTTTTCGGTCAGGGCGAACTATGGCTACACCTTC. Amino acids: CASSFSVRANYGYTF.

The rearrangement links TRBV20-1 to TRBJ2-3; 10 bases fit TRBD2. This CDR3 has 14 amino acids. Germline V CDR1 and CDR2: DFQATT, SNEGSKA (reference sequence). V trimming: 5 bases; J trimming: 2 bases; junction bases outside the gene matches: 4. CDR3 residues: CSAQAGGFTDTQYF. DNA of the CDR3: TGCAGTGCTCAAGCGGGAGGGTTCACAGATACGCAGTATTTT.

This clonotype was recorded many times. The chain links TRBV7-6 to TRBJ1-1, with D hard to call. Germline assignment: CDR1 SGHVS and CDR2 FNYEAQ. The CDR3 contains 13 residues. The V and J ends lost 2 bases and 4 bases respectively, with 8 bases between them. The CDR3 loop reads CASSLMGSTEAFF. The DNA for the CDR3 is TGTGCCAGCAGCTTAATGGGGAGCACTGAAGCTTTCTTT.

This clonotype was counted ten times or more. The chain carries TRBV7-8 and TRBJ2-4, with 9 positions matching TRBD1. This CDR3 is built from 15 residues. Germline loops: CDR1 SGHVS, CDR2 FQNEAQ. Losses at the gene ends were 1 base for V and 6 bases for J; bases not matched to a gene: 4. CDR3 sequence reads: CASSLDRGPGNIQYF. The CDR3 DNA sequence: TGTGCCAGCAGCTTAGACAGGGGGCCGGGAAACATTCAGTACTTC.

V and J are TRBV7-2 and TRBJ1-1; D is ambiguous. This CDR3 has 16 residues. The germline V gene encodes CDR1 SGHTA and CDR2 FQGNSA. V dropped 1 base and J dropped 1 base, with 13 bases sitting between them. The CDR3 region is CASSLEPYQENTEAFF. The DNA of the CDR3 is TGTGCCAGCAGCTTAGAACCCTACCAGGAGAACACTGAAGCTTTCTTT.

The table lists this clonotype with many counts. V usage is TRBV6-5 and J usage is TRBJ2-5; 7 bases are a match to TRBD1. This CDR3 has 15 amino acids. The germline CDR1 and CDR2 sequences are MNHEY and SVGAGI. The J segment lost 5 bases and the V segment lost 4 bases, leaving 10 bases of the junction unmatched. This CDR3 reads CASSLQGRLSETQYF. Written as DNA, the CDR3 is TGTGCCAGCAGTTTACAGGGGCGCCTGAGTGAGACCCAGTACTTC.

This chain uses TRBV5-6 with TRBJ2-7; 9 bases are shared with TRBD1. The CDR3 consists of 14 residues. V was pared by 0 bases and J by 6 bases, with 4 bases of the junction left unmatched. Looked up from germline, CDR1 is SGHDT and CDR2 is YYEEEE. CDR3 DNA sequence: TGTGCCAGCAGCTTGGGGACAGGGGCCGTCGAGCAGTACTTC. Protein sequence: CASSLGTGAVEQYF.

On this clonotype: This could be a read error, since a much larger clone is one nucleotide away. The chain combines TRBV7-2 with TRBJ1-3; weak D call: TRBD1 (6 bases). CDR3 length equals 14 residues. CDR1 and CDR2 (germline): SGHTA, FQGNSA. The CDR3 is CASSQGQGGNTISF. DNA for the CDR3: TGTGCCAGCAGCCAGGGGCAGGGCGGAAACACCATATCTTTT.